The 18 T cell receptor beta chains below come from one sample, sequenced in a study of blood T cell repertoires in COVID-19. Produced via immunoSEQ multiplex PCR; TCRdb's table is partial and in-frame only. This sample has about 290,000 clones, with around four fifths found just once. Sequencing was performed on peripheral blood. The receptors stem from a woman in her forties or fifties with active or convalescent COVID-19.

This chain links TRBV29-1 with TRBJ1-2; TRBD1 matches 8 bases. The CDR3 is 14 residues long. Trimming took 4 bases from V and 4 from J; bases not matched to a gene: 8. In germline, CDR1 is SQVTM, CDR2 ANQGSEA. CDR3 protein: CSVAPRTGIYGYTF. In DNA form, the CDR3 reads TGCAGCGTTGCTCCACGGACAGGGATCTATGGCTACACCTTC.

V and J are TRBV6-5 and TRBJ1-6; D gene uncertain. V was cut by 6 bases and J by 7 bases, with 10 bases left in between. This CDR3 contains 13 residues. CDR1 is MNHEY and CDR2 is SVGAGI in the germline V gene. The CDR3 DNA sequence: TGTGCCAGCAGCCGATTAGAGAATTCACCCCTCCACTTT. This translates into CASSRLENSPLHF.

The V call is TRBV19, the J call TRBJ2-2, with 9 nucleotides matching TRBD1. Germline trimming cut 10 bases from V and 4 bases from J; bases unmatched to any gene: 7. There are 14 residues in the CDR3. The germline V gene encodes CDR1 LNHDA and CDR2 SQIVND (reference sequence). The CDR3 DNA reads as TGTGCCACCACCGGGACAGGGTCCACCGGGGAGCTGTTTTTT. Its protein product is CATTGTGSTGELFF.

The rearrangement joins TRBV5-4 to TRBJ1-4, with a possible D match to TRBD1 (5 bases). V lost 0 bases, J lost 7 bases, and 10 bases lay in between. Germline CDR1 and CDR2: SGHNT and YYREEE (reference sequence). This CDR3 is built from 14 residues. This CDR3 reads CASSLGGEGEKLFF. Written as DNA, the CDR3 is TGTGCCAGCAGCTTGGGGGGGGAAGGTGAAAAACTGTTTTTT.

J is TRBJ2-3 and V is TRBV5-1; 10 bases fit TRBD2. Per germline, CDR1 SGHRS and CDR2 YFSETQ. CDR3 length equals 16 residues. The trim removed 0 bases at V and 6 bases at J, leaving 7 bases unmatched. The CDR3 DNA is TGCGCCAGCAGCTTGGACCTAGCGGGAGCTCAGGATACGCAGTATTTT. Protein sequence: CASSLDLAGAQDTQYF.

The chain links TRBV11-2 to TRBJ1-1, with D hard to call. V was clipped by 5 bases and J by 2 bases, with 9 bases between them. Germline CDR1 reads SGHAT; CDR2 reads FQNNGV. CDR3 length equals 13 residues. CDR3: CASSRNLNTEAFF. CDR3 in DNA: TGTGCCAGCAGCCGAAACTTAAACACTGAAGCTTTCTTT.

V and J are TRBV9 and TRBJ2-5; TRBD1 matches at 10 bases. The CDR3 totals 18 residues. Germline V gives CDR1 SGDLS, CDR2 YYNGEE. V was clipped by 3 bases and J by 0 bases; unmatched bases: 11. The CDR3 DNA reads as TGTGCCAGCAGCGAGCAGACCCCGGGACAGGGGTACCAAGAGACCCAGTACTTC. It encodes CASSEQTPGQGYQETQYF. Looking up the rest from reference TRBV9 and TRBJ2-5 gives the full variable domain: DSGVTQTPKHLITATGQRVTLRCSPRSGDLSVYWYQQSLDQGLQFLIQYYNGEERAKGNILERFSAQQFPDLHSELNLSSLELGDSALYFCASSEQTPGQGYQETQYFGPGTRLLVL.

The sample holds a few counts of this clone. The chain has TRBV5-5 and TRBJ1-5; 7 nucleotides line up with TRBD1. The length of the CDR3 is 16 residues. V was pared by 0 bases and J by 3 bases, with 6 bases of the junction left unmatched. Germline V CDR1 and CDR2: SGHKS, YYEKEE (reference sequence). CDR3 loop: CASSLGGTAINQPQHF. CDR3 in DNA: TGTGCCAGCAGCTTGGGTGGGACAGCCATCAATCAGCCCCAGCATTTT.

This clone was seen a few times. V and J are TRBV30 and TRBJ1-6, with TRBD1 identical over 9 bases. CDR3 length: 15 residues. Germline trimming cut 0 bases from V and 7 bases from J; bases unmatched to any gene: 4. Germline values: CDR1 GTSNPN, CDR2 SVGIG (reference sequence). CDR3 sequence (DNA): TGTGCCTGGAGTGTGACAGGGGGGTTGAATTCACCCCTCCACTTT. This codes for CAWSVTGGLNSPLHF.

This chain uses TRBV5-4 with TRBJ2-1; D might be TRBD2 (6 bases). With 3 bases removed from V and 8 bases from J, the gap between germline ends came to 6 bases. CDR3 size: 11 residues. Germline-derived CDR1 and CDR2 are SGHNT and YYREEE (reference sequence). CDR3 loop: CASSSGDEQFF. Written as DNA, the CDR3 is TGTGCCAGCAGCTCGGGAGATGAGCAGTTCTTC.

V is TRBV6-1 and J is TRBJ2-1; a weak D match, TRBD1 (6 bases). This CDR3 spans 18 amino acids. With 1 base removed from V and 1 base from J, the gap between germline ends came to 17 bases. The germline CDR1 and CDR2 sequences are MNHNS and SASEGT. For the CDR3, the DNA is TGTGCCAGCAGTGAAGGGCTAACAGGGCTTTTATCCTACAATGAGCAGTTCTTC. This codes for CASSEGLTGLLSYNEQFF.

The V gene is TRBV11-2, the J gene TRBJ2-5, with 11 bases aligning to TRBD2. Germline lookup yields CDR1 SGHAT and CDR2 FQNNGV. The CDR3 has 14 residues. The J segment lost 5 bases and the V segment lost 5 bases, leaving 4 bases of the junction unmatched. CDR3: CASSTSGSRETQYF. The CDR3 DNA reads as TGTGCCAGCAGCACTAGCGGGAGCAGGGAGACCCAGTACTTC.

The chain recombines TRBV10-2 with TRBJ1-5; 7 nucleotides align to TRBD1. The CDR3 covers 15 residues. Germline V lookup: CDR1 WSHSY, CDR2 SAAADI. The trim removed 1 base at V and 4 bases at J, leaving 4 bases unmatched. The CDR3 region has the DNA TGCGCCAGCAGTGAGTACAGGGGAAGGAATCAGCCCCAGCATTTT. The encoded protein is CASSEYRGRNQPQHF.

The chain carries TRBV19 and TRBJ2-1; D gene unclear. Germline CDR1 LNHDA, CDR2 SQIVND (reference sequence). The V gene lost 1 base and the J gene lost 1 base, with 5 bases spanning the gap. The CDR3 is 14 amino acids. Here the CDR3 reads CASSIVSSYNEQFF. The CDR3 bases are TGTGCCAGTAGTATAGTCAGTTCCTACAATGAGCAGTTCTTC.

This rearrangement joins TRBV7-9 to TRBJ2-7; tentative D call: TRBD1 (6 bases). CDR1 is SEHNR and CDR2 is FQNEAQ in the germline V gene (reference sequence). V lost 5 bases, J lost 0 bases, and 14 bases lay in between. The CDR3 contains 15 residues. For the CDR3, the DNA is TGTGCCAGCAGCGACCTAGGGGGATCCTCCTACGAGCAGTACTTC. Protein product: CASSDLGGSSYEQYF.

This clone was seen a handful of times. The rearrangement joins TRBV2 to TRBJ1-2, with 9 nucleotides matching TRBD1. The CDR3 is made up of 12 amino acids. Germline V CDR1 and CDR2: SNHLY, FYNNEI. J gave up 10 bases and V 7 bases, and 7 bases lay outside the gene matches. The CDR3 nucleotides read TGTGCCAGCATGGAGGGACAGGGAGTCTACACCTTC. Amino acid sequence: CASMEGQGVYTF.

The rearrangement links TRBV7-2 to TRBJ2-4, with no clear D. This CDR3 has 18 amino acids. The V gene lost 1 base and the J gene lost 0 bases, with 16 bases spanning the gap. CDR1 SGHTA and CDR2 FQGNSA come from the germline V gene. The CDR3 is CASSLVVGAGLAKNIQYF. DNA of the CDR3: TGTGCCAGCAGCTTAGTTGTGGGCGCCGGTTTAGCCAAAAACATTCAGTACTTC. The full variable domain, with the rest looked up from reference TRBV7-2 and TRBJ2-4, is GAGVSQSPSNKVTEKGKDVELRCDPISGHTALYWYRQSLGQGLEFLIYFQGNSAPDKSGLPSDRFSAERTGGSVSTLTIQRTQQEDSAVYLCASSLVVGAGLAKNIQYFGAGTRLSVL.

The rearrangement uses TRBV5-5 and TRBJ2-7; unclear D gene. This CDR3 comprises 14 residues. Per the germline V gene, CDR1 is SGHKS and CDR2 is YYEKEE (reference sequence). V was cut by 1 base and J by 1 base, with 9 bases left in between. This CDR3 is CASSLTTYSYEQYF. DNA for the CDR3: TGTGCCAGCAGCTTGACAACATATTCCTACGAGCAGTACTTC.